What follows is one TCR beta chain and its context. Germline CDR1 and CDR2: MDHEN and SYDVKM. This CDR3 comprises 15 residues. V shed 3 bases and J shed 5 bases, with 14 bases lying between them. The entry originates in a study of shared T cell receptors in the human thymus. Clones were read by immunoSEQ multiplex PCR, and TCRdb kept only the in-frame ones, dropping some. In the table there are about 500,000 clones, about four fifths of which are singletons. This sample was shared with a second study, whose subject was human thymus T cells.

The clonotype was recovered from a boy in the first two years of life with a congenital heart defect. This sequence joins TRBV28 and TRBJ2-1; D is possibly TRBD2 (6 bases). Sequenced sample: thymocytes. CDR3 loop: CASSFSGGGNNEQFF. The CDR3 nucleotides read TGTGCCAGCAGTTTTAGCGGAGGAGGTAACAATGAGCAGTTCTTC. The complete variable domain, with remaining parts taken from reference TRBV28 and TRBJ2-1, reads DVKVTQSSRYLVKRTGEKVFLECVQDMDHENMFWYRQDPGLGLRLIYFSYDVKMKEKGDIPEGYSVSREKKERFSLILESASTNQTSMYLCASSFSGGGNNEQFFGPGTRLTVL.